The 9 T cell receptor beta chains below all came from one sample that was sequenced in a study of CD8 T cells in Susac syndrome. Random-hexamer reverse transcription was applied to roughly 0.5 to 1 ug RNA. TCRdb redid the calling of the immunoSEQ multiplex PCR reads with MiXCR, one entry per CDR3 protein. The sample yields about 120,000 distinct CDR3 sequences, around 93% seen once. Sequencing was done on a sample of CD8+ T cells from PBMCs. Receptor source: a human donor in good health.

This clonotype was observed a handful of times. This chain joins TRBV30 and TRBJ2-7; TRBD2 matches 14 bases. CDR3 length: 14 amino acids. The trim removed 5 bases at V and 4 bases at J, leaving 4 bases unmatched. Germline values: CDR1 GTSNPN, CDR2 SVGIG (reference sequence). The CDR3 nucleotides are TGTGCCTGGTCCGGACTAGCGGGAGGTTACGAGCAGTACTTC. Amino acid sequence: CAWSGLAGGYEQYF.

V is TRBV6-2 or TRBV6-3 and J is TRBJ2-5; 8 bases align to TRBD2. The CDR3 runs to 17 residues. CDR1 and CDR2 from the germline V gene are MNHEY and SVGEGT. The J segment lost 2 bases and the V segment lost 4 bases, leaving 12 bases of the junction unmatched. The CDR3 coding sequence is TGTGCCAGCAGTTCCTGGGCGGCGGGGGGACGACAAGAGACCCAGTACTTC. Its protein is CASSSWAAGGRQETQYF.

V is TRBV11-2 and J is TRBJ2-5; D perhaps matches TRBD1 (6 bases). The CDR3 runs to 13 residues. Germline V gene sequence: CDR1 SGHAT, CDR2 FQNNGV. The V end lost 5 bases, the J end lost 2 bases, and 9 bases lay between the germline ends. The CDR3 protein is CASSRDNQETQYF. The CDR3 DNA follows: TGTGCCAGCAGCCGGGACAATCAAGAGACCCAGTACTTC.

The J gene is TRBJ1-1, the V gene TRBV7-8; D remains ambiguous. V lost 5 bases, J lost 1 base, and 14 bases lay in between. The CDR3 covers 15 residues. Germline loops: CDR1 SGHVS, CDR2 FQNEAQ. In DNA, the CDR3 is TGTGCCAGCAGCCCCCCCGGCAGGACGAACACTGAAGCTTTCTTT. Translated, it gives CASSPPGRTNTEAFF.

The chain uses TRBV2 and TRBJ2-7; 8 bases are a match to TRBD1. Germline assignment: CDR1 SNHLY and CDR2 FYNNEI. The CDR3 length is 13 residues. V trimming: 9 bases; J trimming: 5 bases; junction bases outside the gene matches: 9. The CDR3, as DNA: TGTGCCAGTCAAACGGACAGGGCCCACGAGCAGTACTTC. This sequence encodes CASQTDRAHEQYF.

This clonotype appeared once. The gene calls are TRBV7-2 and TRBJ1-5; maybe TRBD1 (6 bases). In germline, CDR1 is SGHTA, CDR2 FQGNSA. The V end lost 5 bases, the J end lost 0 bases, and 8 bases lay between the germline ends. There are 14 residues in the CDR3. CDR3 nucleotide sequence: TGTGCCAGCAGCGAAGGGGGTAGCAATCAGCCCCAGCATTTT. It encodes CASSEGGSNQPQHF.

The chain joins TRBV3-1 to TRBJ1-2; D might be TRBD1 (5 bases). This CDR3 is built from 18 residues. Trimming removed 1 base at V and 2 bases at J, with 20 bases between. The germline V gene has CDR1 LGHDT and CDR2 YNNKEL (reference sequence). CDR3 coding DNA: TGTGCCAGCAGCCAAGCTTTTGCGGGGCAGGGAAGCAACTATGGCTACACCTTC. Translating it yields CASSQAFAGQGSNYGYTF.

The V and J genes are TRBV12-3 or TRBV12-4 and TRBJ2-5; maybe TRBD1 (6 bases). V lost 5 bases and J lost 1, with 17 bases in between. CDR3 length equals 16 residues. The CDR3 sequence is CASSPRRTVTQETQYF. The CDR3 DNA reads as TGTGCCAGCAGTCCCCGAAGGACAGTAACCCAAGAGACCCAGTACTTC.

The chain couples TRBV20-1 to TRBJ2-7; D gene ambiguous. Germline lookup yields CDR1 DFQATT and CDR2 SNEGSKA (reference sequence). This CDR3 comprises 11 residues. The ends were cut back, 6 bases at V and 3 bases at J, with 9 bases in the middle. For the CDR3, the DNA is TGCAGTGCCCTCACGCTCTACGAGCAGTACTTC. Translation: CSALTLYEQYF.